This is a list of T cell receptor beta chains from one sample in a study of regulatory T cells in long-lasting Graves disease. TCRdb re-analysed the multiplex PCR reads in MiXCR, keeping a single row per CDR3 protein. Here the sample spans 380,000 or so distinct CDR3 sequences, around 15% being singletons. This sample was also put to use in a study of T cells in Graves' hyperthyroidism and ophthalmopathy.

The sequences come from peripheral blood mononuclear cells (PBMCs), collected at new diagnosis, from a patient treated with antithyroid drugs. The receptors here all came from a woman aged 18 to 35 with Graves disease. Both conserved end residues are part of each CDR3. A D gene is named only where the DNA matches it firmly. The listing skips clone size in some rows; elsewhere it reads once, few, many or a size class.

j_gene	v_gene	abundance	d_gene	CDR3aa	CDR3nt
TRBJ1-2	TRBV30	many	.	CAWGRGAGYTF	TGTGCCTGGGGTCGGGGGGCTGGCTACACCTTC
TRBJ2-7	TRBV12-5	many	.	CASGREVSYEQYF	TGTGCTAGTGGCCGTGAAGTCTCCTACGAGCAGTACTTC
TRBJ2-1	TRBV7-9	few	TRBD2	CASSLADGGALYNEQFF	TGTGCCAGCAGCTTAGCTGACGGGGGGGCCCTCTACAATGAGCAGTTCTTC
TRBJ2-2	TRBV25-1	.	TRBD2	CASSRNRAGAGGAGELFF	TGTGCCAGCAGTCGGAACCGTGCAGGAGCCGGGGGGGCCGGGGAGCTGTTTTTT
TRBJ2-1	TRBV7-2	many	.	CASSLAGGVLNEQFF	TGTGCCAGCAGCTTAGCCGGCGGGGTCCTCAATGAGCAGTTCTTC
TRBJ2-2	TRBV9	many	.	CASSARTGNTGELFF	TGTGCCAGCAGCGCGAGGACTGGGAACACCGGGGAGCTGTTTTTT
TRBJ2-3	TRBV10-3	few	TRBD2	CAIKSGAATDTQYF	TGTGCCATCAAAAGCGGGGCCGCAACAGATACGCAGTATTTT
TRBJ1-2	TRBV20-1	few	.	CSARRHTYGYTF	TGCAGTGCTAGGCGACACACCTATGGCTACACCTTC
TRBJ1-1	TRBV28	many	.	CASSLTGSDTEAFF	TGTGCCAGCAGTTTGACAGGCTCTGACACTGAAGCTTTCTTT
TRBJ2-3	TRBV11-2	.	TRBD2	CASSETVRGAQYF	TGTGCCAGCAGCGAAACAGTCCGGGGGGCGCAGTATTTT